Sequencing of this T cell receptor beta chain was carried out in a study of T cells in Graves' hyperthyroidism and ophthalmopathy. General study results and limits: Ophthalmopathy and stable hyperthyroidism were told apart by a 13 V-J model. Before onset, by a median of around six months, the model predicted ophthalmopathy.

Note on this clonotype: The antigen remains undetermined.

Diagnostic assessment was based on clinical symptoms, serum thyroxine and TRAb, thyroid ultrasound and orbital computed tomography. Amplified regions were TCR beta CDR3 sequences from RNA transcripts. HTBI primers were used for first-round RT-PCR of the TCR CDR3. In TCRdb, the multiplex PCR reads were re-called with MiXCR into one record per CDR3 protein. The profile covers around 350,000 distinct CDR3 sequences, with approximately 18% appearing a single time and 34% taken by the ten largest. The sequencing sample was made of blood. The clonotype was recovered from a woman younger than 45 with Graves' hyperthyroidism that later progressed to Graves' ophthalmopathy.

The CDR3 DNA follows: TGTGCCAGCAGTTATCTGGACAGGGGGCGGGGGAATTCACCCCTCCACTTT. Protein: CASSYLDRGRGNSPLHF. The chain has TRBV6-1 and TRBJ1-6; 11 nucleotides align to TRBD1. V shed 5 bases and J 7 bases; nucleotides not matched to a gene: 10. Germline CDR1 MNHNS, CDR2 SASEGT. There are 17 residues in the CDR3.